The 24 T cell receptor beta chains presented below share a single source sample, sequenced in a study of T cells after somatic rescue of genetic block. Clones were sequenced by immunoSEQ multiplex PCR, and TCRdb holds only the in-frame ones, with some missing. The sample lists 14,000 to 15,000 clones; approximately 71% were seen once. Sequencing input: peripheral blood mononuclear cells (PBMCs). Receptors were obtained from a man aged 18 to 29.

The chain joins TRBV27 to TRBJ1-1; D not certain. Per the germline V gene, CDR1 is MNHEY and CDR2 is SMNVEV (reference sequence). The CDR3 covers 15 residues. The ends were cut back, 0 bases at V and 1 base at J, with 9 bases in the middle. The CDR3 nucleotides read TGTGCCAGCAGTTTATCGTTGTCAGGGAACACTGAAGCTTTCTTT. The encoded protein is CASSLSLSGNTEAFF.

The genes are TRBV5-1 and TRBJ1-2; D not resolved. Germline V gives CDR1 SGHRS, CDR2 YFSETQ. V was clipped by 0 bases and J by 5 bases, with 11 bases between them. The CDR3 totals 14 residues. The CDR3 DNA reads TGCGCCAGCAGCTTGGGGGATGTGAGTTATGGCTACACCTTC. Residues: CASSLGDVSYGYTF. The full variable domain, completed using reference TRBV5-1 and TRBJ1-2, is KAGVTQTPRYLIKTRGQQVTLSCSPISGHRSVSWYQQTPGQGLQFLFEYFSETQRNKGNFPGRFSGRQFSNSRSEMNVSTLELGDSALYLCASSLGDVSYGYTFGSGTRLTVV.

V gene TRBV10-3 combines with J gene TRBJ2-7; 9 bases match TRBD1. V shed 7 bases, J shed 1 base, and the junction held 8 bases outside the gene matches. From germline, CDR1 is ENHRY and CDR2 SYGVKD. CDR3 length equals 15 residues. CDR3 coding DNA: TGTGCCATCACCAGGACAGGGGACGGGTCCTACGAGCAGTACTTC. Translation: CAITRTGDGSYEQYF.

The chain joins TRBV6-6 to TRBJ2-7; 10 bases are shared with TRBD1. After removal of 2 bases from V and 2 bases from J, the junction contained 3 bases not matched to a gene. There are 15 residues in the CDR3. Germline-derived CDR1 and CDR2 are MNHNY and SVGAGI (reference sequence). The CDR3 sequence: CASSYLGQGAYEQYF. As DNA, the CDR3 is TGTGCCAGCAGTTACCTCGGACAGGGGGCCTACGAGCAGTACTTC.

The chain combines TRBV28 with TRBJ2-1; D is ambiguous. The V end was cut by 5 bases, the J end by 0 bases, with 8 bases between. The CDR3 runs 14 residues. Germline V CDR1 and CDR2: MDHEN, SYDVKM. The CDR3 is CASSAVYSYNEQFF. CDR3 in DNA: TGTGCCAGCAGTGCGGTTTACTCCTACAATGAGCAGTTCTTC.

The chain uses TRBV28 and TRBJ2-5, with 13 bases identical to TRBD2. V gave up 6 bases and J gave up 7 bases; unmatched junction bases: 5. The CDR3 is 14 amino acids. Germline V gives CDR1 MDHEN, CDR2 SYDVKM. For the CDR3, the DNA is TGTGCCAGCAGGGGACTAGCGGGAATAGGGACCCAGTACTTC. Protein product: CASRGLAGIGTQYF.

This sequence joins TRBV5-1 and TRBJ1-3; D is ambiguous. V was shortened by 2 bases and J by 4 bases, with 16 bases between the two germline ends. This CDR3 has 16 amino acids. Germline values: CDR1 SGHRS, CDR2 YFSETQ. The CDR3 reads CASSFDSSSFGNTIYF. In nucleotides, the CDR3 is TGCGCCAGCAGCTTTGACTCTTCTTCTTTCGGAAACACCATATATTTT.

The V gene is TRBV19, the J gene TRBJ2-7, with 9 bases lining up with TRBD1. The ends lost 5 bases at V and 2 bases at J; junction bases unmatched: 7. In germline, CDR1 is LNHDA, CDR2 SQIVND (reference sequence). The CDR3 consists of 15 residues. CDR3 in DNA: TGTGCCAGTAGTTCCCAGGGACAGGGTCCCTACGAGCAGTACTTC. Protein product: CASSSQGQGPYEQYF.

The CDR3 DNA reads as TGTGCCAGCAGCTTGGGACAGGTGAACACTGAAGCTTTCTTT. Its translation is CASSLGQVNTEAFF. The chain uses TRBV5-4 and TRBJ1-1, with D possibly being TRBD1 (6 bases). The CDR3 spans 14 residues. Germline V CDR1 and CDR2: SGHNT, YYREEE (reference sequence). V gave up 0 bases and J gave up 0 bases, with 6 bases separating them.

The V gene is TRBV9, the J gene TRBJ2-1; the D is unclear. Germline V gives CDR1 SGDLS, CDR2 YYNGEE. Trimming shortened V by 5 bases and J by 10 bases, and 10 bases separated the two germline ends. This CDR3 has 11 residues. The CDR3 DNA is TGTGCCAGCAGTATAGAGGCGGAGCAGTTCTTC. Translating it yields CASSIEAEQFF.

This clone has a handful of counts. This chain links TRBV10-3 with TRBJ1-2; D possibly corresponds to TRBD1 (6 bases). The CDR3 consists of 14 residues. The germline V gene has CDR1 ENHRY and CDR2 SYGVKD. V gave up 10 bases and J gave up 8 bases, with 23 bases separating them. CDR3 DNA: TGTGCCACCGGCTCGCAGGGGTGGTTGGAAGGCTACACCTTC. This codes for CATGSQGWLEGYTF.

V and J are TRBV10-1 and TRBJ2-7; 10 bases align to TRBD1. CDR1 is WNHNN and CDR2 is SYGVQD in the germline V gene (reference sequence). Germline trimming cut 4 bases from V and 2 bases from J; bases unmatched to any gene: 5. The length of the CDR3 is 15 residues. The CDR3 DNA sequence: TGCGCCAGCAGTGCCCGGACAGGGGGGACCTACGAGCAGTACTTC. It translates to CASSARTGGTYEQYF.

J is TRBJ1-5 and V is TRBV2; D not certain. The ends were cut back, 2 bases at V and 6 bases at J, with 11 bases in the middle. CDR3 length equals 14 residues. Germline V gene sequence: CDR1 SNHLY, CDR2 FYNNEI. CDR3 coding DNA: TGTGCCAGCAGTGAAATGGAAAGGGTTCAGCCCCAGCATTTT. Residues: CASSEMERVQPQHF.

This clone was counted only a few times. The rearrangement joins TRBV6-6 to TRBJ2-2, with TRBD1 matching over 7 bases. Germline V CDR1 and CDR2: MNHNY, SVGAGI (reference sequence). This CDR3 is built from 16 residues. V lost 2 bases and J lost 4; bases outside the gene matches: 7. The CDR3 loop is CASSYPDRLLTGELFF. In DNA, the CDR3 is TGTGCCAGCAGTTACCCGGACAGGCTCCTCACCGGGGAGCTGTTTTTT.

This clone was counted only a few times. CDR3 region: CASSVGSGGQPQHF. The CDR3 DNA reads TGTGCCAGCAGCGTAGGCTCAGGGGGTCAGCCCCAGCATTTT. V gene TRBV9 combines with J gene TRBJ1-5; 7 bases map to TRBD1. The junction had 3 bases not matched to a gene; V was cut back by 0 bases and J by 6 bases. Germline values: CDR1 SGDLS, CDR2 YYNGEE. This CDR3 is 14 amino acids long. Full variable domain (outside the CDR3, taken from reference TRBV9 and TRBJ1-5): DSGVTQTPKHLITATGQRVTLRCSPRSGDLSVYWYQQSLDQGLQFLIQYYNGEERAKGNILERFSAQQFPDLHSELNLSSLELGDSALYFCASSVGSGGQPQHFGDGTRLSIL.

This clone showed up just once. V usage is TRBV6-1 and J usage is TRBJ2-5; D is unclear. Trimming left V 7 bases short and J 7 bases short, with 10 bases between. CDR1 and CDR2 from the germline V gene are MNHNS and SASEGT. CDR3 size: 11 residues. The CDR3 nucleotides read TGTGCCAGCACCGCGTCTGGGACCCAGTACTTC. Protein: CASTASGTQYF.

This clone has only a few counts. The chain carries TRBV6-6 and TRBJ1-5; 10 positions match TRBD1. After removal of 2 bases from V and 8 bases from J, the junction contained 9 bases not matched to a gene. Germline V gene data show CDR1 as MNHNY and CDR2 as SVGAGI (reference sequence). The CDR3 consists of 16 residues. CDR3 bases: TGTGCCAGCAGTTACACCCCGGGACAGGGGAAAGAGCCCCAGCATTTT. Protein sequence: CASSYTPGQGKEPQHF.

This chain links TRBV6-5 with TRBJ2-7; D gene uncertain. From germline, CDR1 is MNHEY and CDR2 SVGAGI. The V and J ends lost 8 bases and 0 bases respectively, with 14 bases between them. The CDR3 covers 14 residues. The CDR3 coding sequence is TGTGCCAGCGCAGGTGGCGGCCCCTCCTACGAGCAGTACTTC. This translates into CASAGGGPSYEQYF.

CDR3 sequence (DNA): TGTGCCAGCAGCTTTGTCGCGGGAAGGACAGATACGCAGTATTTT. As protein: CASSFVAGRTDTQYF. J is TRBJ2-3 and V is TRBV5-6; weak D call: TRBD2 (6 bases). The CDR3 is 15 amino acids. V dropped 2 bases and J dropped 3 bases, with 13 bases sitting between them. Germline V gives CDR1 SGHDT, CDR2 YYEEEE. Combining the CDR3 with reference TRBV5-6 and TRBJ2-3 gives the whole variable domain DAGVTQSPTHLIKTRGQQVTLRCSPKSGHDTVSWYQQALGQGPQFIFQYYEEEERQRGNFPDRFSGHQFPNYSSELNVNALLLGDSALYLCASSFVAGRTDTQYFGPGTRLTVL.

This CDR3 reads CASSLARNSHSWDEAFF. The CDR3 nucleotides are TGCGCCAGCAGCTTGGCCAGGAACAGCCACTCTTGGGATGAAGCTTTCTTT. J is TRBJ1-1 and V is TRBV5-1; D not certain. There are 17 residues in the CDR3. Trimming pared 0 bases from V and 7 bases from J, leaving 22 bases between. Germline assignment: CDR1 SGHRS and CDR2 YFSETQ.

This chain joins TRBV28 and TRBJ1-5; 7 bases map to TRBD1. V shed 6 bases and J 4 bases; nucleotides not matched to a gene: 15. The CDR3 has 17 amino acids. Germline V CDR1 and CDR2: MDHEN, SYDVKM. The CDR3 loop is CASSPTRQGQTNQPQHF. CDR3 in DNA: TGTGCCAGCAGCCCTACCCGACAGGGCCAAACTAATCAGCCCCAGCATTTT.

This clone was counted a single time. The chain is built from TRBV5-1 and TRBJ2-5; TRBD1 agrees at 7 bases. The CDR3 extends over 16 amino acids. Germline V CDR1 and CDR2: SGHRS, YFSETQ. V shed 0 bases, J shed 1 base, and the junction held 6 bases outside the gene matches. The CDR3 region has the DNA TGCGCCAGCAGCTTGGTGACAGGGTCGGGCCAAGAGACCCAGTACTTC. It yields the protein CASSLVTGSGQETQYF.

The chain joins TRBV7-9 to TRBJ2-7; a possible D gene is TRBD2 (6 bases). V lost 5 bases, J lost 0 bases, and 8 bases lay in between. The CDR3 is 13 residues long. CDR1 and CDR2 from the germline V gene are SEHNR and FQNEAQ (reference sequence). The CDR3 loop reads CASSPGLSYEQYF. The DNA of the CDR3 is TGTGCCAGCAGCCCGGGACTCTCCTACGAGCAGTACTTC.

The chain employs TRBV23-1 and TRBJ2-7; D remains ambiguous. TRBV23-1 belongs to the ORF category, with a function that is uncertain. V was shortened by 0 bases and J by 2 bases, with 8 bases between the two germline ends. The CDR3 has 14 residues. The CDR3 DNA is TGCGCCAGCAGTCAATCAACCAGTCCCTACGAGCAGTACTTC. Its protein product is CASSQSTSPYEQYF.